This record looks at one TCR beta chain sequence and its context. There is no known antigen for this receptor. No much larger clone is present one base from it, and per-base qualities are unavailable. This sample was taken from a study of T cells in Graves' hyperthyroidism and ophthalmopathy (dated by TCRdb to about 2019). For the study in its entirety: Peripheral blood was sampled at the time of initial diagnosis, prior to any treatment. For training and testing, the approximately 97 patients in the discovery cohort were randomly divided in a 7:3 ratio. After sampling, hyperthyroidism patients received methimazole starting at 30 mg daily, and ophthalmopathy patients received high-dose intravenous methylprednisolone. The paper describes TCR Vbeta CDR3 sequencing of 140 or so peripheral blood samples, made up of some 40 ophthalmopathy patients, some 80 hyperthyroidism patients and 17 progressor patients. Whether ophthalmopathy could be predicted prospectively was tested in an independent validation cohort made up of under 20 hyperthyroidism patients plus 17 patients who later progressed to ophthalmopathy. TCR V-J signatures able to tell the groups apart were searched for in a discovery cohort of around 95 patients, of whom around 42 had Graves' ophthalmopathy and about 55 had stable Graves' hyperthyroidism. The study also compared thyroid tissue and blood T-cell repertoires from more than five Graves' hyperthyroidism patients. Broader findings and caveats from the paper: In validation, the model predicted progression to ophthalmopathy a median of roughly 6.5 months before onset, with roughly 70% sensitivity and 72.22% specificity. Blood samples also contained most of the expanded thyroid clonotypes (frequency above 0.001), which suggests that blood repertoires may reflect thyroid immune responses. In cross-validation, a model built on a 13 V-J signature told ophthalmopathy apart from stable hyperthyroidism with 85% to 90% sensitivity and about 81% specificity, and in testing the same model reached 80%/75%. No statistical method was used to set the sample size in advance, and investigators knew the group allocation.

A patient counted as having stable Graves' hyperthyroidism if no progression to ophthalmopathy occurred over 18 months of follow-up. Hyperthyroidism patients were aged 18 to 65 years and newly diagnosed, with disease duration of less than 2 months. Any patient with an uncontrolled infection, another autoimmune disease, pregnancy or lactation was excluded. Diagnoses were established on the basis of clinical symptoms, serum thyroxine and TRAb, thyroid ultrasound, and orbital computed tomography. Ficoll-Paque density gradient centrifugation was used to isolate PBMCs from around 9.1 ml of fresh peripheral blood. Trizol reagent was used to extract total RNA, and RNA quality was then checked on an Agilent 2100 Bioanalyzer. TCR beta CDR3 regions were amplified from RNA transcripts. The first round of RT-PCR for the TCR CDR3 was performed with the HTBI primer set and the Qiagen OneStep RT-PCR kit. A second multiplex PCR round built the libraries, followed by size selection and purification. Paired-end sequencing of the libraries was performed with 100 bp reads on an Illumina HiSeq2000. Processing in the source paper ran as follows. Raw data were processed with SOAPnuke, discarding reads with adapters, uncalled bases, mean Phred below 15, or no exact constant-primer or identifier match. High-quality paired reads were merged with COPE v1.2.5, and unique nucleotide sequences were defined as clonotypes. Clonotypes were aligned to IMGT TRBV, TRBD and TRBJ reference segments using MiTCR v1.1. The analysis was restricted to V-J combinations with a frequency above 0.0001, which together covered roughly 99% of the repertoires. A TCS score was defined as the ratio between F50 (clonal expansion) and ExV (chaos), using BLOSUM62-based TCRdist between CDR3 peptides within each V-J. Welch's t-statistics and random forest reduced around 550 V-J features to some 14, which were used in a naive Bayes classifier (R e1071). In TCRdb, the public reads were trimmed at Q25 with fastp and aligned with MiXCR, with productive beta chains retained. CDR3 protein duplicates are merged, each entry listing the most common genes and DNA. It is TCRdb's table, rather than the study itself, that gives the V and J calls and clone size. The table for this sample lists some 440,000 distinct CDR3 sequences; approximately 14% of them were counted only once. The ten largest clones capture 12% to 15% of the sample.

The germline V gene supplies CDR1 MDHEN and CDR2 SYDVKM. V is shortened by 6 bases, J by 3 bases, and the region joining them spans 18 bases. The CDR3, from cysteine to phenylalanine, totals 15 residues. Of the read, only the CDR3 DNA is kept; its 45 bases are in frame from base 1. The sample consisted of blood. The rearranged chain carries TRBV28 and TRBJ2-7; a tentative D call is TRBD2 (6 bases match). This sequence was found in a woman aged 18 to 35 with Graves' hyperthyroidism. The CDR3 loop reads CASSHQSTGVYEQYF. The DNA sequence is as follows: TGTGCCAGCAGCCATCAATCCACGGGGGTCTACGAGCAGTACTTC.